The entry below gives a single T cell receptor (beta chain) sequence along with its context. Clones were sequenced by immunoSEQ multiplex PCR, and TCRdb holds only the in-frame ones, with some missing. The sample carries 55,000 to 70,000 clones, over 85% recorded once. Germline V gene lookup returns CDR1 MNHNY and CDR2 SVGAGI (reference sequence). The CDR3 has 13 amino acids. Trimming took 5 bases from V and 6 from J; bases not matched to a gene: 5. The sample is drawn from a study of OX40 agonist ivuxolimab in advanced cancers. Across the study: At 0.01 to 10 mg/kg, ivuxolimab was administered intravenously to patients every 2 weeks.

V is TRBV6-6 and J is TRBJ2-7; 9 nucleotides line up with TRBD1. Sequences were derived from CD4+ or CD8+ T cells sorted from blood, sampled in a trial of the OX40 agonist ivuxolimab. The sequence was obtained from an adult with an advanced solid tumor such as melanoma, head and neck, liver or kidney cancer. The CDR3 sequence is CASSLGQGFEQYF. The CDR3 DNA sequence: TGTGCCAGCAGTCTAGGACAGGGGTTCGAGCAGTACTTC.